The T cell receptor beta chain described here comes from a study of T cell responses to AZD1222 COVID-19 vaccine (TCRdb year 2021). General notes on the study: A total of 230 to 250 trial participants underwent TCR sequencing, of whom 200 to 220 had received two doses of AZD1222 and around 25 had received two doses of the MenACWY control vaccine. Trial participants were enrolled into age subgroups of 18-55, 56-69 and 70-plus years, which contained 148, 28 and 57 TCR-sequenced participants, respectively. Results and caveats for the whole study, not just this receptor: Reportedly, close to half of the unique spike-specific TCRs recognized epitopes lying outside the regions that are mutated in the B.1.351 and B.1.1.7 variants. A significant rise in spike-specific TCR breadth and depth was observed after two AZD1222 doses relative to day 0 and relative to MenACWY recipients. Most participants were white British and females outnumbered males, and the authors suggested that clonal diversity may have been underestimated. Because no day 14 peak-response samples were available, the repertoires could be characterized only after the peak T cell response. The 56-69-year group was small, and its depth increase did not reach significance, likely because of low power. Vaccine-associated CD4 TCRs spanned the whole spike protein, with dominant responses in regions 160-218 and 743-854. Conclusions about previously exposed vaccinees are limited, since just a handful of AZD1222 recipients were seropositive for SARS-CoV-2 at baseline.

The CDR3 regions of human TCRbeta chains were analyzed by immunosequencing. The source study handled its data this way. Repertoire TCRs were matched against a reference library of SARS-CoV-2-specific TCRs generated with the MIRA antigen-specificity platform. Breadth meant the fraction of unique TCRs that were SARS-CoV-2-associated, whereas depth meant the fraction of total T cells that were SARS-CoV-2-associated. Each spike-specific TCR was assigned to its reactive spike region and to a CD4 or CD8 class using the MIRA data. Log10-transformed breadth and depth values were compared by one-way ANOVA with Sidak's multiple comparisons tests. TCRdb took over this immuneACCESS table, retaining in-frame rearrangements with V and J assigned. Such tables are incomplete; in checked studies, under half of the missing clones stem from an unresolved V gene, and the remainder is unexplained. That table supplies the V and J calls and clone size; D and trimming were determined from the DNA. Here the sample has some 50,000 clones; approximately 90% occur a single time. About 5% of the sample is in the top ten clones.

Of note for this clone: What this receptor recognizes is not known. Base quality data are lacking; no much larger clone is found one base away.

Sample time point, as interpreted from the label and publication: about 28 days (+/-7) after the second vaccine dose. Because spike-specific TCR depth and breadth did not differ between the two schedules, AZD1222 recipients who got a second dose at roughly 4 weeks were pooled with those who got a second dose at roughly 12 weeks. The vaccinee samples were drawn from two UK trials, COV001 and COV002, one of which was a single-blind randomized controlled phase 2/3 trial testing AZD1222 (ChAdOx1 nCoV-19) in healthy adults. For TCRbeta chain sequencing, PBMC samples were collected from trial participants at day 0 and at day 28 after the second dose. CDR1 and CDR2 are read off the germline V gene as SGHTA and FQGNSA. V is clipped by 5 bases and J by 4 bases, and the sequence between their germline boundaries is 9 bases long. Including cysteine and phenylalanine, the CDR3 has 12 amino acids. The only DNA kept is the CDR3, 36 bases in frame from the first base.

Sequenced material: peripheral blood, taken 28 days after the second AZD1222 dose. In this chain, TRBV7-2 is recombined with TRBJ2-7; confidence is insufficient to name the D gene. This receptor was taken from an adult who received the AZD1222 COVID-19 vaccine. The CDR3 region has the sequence CASSNSGYEQYF. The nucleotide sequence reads TGTGCCAGCAGCAACAGTGGGTACGAGCAGTACTTC.